Listed below are T cell receptor beta chains from one sample, sequenced in a study of human T cells and chemical hapten exposure. MiXCR, run by TCRdb on the RACE reads, gives a single entry per CDR3 protein. The sample has 55,000 to 75,000 distinct CDR3 sequences, 9.5% to 15% seen once. The sample was whole blood, taken in connection with sensitization to the hapten diphenylcyclopropenone (DPC). Receptors were obtained from a man aged 25-45 years with alopecia areata. Some clones in this sample may be carry-over from other donors' samples. Each CDR3 is given with its conserved first and last residue. The order of the fields is V gene, clone size, D gene, J gene, CDR3 DNA, CDR3 protein. D genes are given only for firm matches. A clone size is listed for some rows: how often the clone was seen (once, few, many), or a class if it is expanded.

TRBV9	-	TRBD1	TRBJ2-1	TGTGCCAGCAGCGTAAGAGGGACAGGGGAAGGTGAGCAGTTCTTC	CASSVRGTGEGEQFF
TRBV4-2	-	-	TRBJ2-6	TGTGCCAGCAGCCCGGGCTCTGGGGCCAACGTCCTGACTTTC	CASSPGSGANVLTF
TRBV5-1	-	TRBD1	TRBJ2-3	TGCGCCAGCAGCCCAGGGACAGATTTTAGCACAGATACGCAGTATTTT	CASSPGTDFSTDTQYF
TRBV4-2	few	-	TRBJ1-3	TGTGCCAGCAGCCAGGGGATTGTCTCTGGAAACACCATATATTTT	CASSQGIVSGNTIYF
TRBV27	-	-	TRBJ2-3	TGTGCCAGCAGTTTTACGGACAGCACAGATACGCAGTATTTT	CASSFTDSTDTQYF
TRBV18	many	-	TRBJ1-4	TGTGCCAGCTCACCTCGGTCCGACTCAGGGGAAAAACTGTTTTTT	CASSPRSDSGEKLFF
TRBV29-1	many	-	TRBJ2-3	TGCAGCGCCGCTACAGGGTTGTCTAGCCCAGATACGCAGTATTTT	CSAATGLSSPDTQYF
TRBV7-2	many	TRBD2	TRBJ2-3	TGTGCCAGCAGCTGGACTAGCGGGGGGGCTGGAGATACGCAGTATTTT	CASSWTSGGAGDTQYF
TRBV7-2	many	TRBD1	TRBJ2-5	TGTGCCAGCAGCTTACAGGGGGCAGAGGGGTATGAGACCCAGTACTTC	CASSLQGAEGYETQYF
TRBV30	many	-	TRBJ1-1	TGTGCCTGGGACAGGCAAATGAACACTGAAGCTTTCTTT	CAWDRQMNTEAFF
TRBV29-1	-	TRBD1	TRBJ1-2	TGCAGCGTACGACAGGGGGCCAACTATGGCTACACCTTC	CSVRQGANYGYTF
TRBV18	-	-	TRBJ2-1	TGTGCCAGCTCACCCCCGACAGGACGGACCCACAATGAGCAGTTCTTC	CASSPPTGRTHNEQFF
TRBV29-1	few	TRBD1	TRBJ2-1	TGCAGCGTTGACCCTCGAAGGGGGGACAGGATATACAATGAGCAGTTCTTC	CSVDPRRGDRIYNEQFF
TRBV19	-	-	TRBJ1-2	TGTGCCAGTAGTATAGATTCGGGACCGAACTATGGCTACACCTTC	CASSIDSGPNYGYTF
TRBV5-6	-	TRBD2	TRBJ2-3	TGTGCCAGCAGCTTGGCCTGGACTAGCGACGGAGATACGCAGTATTTT	CASSLAWTSDGDTQYF
TRBV11-2	many	-	TRBJ1-1	TGTGCCAGCAGCTTTAGGCGGGGGACTGAAGCTTTCTTT	CASSFRRGTEAFF
TRBV7-8	-	-	TRBJ1-1	TGTGTGGGATGGGGTGGTGGAACTGAAGCTTTCTTT	CVGWGGGTEAFF
TRBV7-3	-	-	TRBJ1-1	TGTGCCAGCAGCTTACTAGTGGGGACGGCTGAAGCTTTCTTT	CASSLLVGTAEAFF
TRBV6-1	many	-	TRBJ2-4	TGTGCCAGCATCTCCGTGTCTGGCAAAAACATTCAGTACTTC	CASISVSGKNIQYF
TRBV24-1	-	-	TRBJ2-3	TGTGCCACCAGTGATGAAAAAGATACGCAGTATTTT	CATSDEKDTQYF
TRBV9	few	-	TRBJ1-3	TGTGCCAGCAGCGTAGCGGGGGGCACTGGAAACACCATATATTTT	CASSVAGGTGNTIYF
TRBV4-1	-	TRBD1	TRBJ2-7	TGCGCCAGCAGCCGAACGGGACAGGTGTCCTACGAGCAGTACTTC	CASSRTGQVSYEQYF
TRBV28	few	-	TRBJ1-2	TGTGCCATCTCCAGGGCTAACTATGGCTACACCTTC	CAISRANYGYTF
TRBV7-3	-	-	TRBJ2-7	TGTGCCAGCAGCCCCACGGGGGCCTCGATCAACGAGCAGTACTTC	CASSPTGASINEQYF
TRBV9	many	TRBD1	TRBJ1-1	TGTGCCAGCAGCGTAGAGGGACAGGGGGTCACTGAAGCTTTCTTT	CASSVEGQGVTEAFF
TRBV6-2/TRBV6-3	many	TRBD1	TRBJ2-1	TGTGCCAGCAGTCCCAGGACAGGGTACAATGAGCAGTTCTTC	CASSPRTGYNEQFF